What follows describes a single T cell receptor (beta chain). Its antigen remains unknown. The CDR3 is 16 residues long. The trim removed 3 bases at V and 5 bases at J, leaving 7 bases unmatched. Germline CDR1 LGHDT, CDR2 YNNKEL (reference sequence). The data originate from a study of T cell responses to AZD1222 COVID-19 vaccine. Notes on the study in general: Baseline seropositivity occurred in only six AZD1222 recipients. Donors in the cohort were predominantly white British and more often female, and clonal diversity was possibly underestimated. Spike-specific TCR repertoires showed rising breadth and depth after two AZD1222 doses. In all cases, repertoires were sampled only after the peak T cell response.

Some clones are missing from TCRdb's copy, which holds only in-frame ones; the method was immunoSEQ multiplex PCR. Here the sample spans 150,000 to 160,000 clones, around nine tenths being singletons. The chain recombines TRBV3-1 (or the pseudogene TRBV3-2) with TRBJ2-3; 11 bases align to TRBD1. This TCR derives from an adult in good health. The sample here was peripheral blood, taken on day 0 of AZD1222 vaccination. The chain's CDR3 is CASSHAGQGAIDTQYF. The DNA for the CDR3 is TGTGCCAGCAGCCACGCCGGACAGGGGGCTATAGATACGCAGTATTTT.